The clone carrying this T cell receptor beta chain appeared once. The antigen remains undetermined. This sample was included in a study of identifying expanded T cells in peripheral blood. The protocol was immunoSEQ multiplex PCR, while the TCRdb copy is restricted to in-frame clones and leaves out a portion. The sample lists around 91,000 clones; around 88% were seen once. Study observations and caveats: Over about two and four weeks, about 15 and 18 clones changed, versus roughly 1.1 between replicates.

Healthy donors had no documented immune events, such as infections, while sampled. The receptor was derived from a person between 18 and 75 years old in good health. Specimen: blood.

CDR3 bases: TGTGCCAGCAGCAAACAGCGGGACAGCACAGATACGCAGTATTTT. This codes for CASSKQRDSTDTQYF. The chain uses TRBV7-8 and TRBJ2-3, with 7 bases aligning to TRBD2. The length of the CDR3 is 15 residues. Trimming cost V 5 bases and J 0 bases; bases outside gene matches: 5. Per germline, CDR1 SGHVS and CDR2 FQNEAQ.